The T cell receptor (beta chain) under discussion was sequenced for a study of beta chain features in type 1 diabetes. The CDR3 loop spans 15 amino acids. Trimming cost V 3 bases and J 2 bases, with 13 bases left between them. The V gene's germline CDR1 is SGHNT and CDR2 YENEEA. All of the isolated RNA was reverse transcribed, so expressed TCRB transcripts were sequenced. Libraries were prepared by immunoSEQ multiplex PCR; TCRdb keeps only in-frame clonotypes and omits some of them. Here the sample spans about 150,000 clones, roughly 11% being singletons. The authors sorted CD4+ naive, central memory, regulatory and stem cell-like memory cells via CD45RO/CCR7/CD25/CD127/CD95/CD27.

This TCR was recovered from a man aged 18 to 29 in good health. The chain has TRBV11-3 and TRBJ2-5, with D perhaps being TRBD1 or TRBD2 (6 bases each). Sequenced sample: central memory CD4+ T cells from blood. CDR3 nucleotides: TGTGCCAGCAGCTTCGCCGGGGGCGGTCAAGAGACCCAGTACTTC. This encodes CASSFAGGGQETQYF.